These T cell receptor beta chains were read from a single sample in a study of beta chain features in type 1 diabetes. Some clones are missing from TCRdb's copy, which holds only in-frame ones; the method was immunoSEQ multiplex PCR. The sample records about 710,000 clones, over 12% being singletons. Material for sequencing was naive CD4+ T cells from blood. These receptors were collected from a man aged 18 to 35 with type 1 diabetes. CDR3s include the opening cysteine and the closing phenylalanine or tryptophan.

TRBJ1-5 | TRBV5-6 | CASSVGRNQPQHF
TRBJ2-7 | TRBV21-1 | CASSKAPGCSSYEQYF
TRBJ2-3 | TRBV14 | CASKGLASQGAQYF
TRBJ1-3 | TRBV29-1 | CSVERGISGNTIYF
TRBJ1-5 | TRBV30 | CAWSVLEGSNQPQHF
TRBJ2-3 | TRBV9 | CASSGGTPKFLDTQYF
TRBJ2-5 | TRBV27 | CASSYRGETQYF
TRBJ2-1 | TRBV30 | CAWSFGRGLHISSYNEQFF
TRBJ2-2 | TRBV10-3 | CAISDPSPGELFF
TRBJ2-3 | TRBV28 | CASSTRTSFTDTQYF
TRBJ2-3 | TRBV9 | CASSKEGPDTQYF
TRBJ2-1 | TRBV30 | CAFYSGSDEQFF
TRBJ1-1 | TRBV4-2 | CASSQTPAGGQNTEAFF
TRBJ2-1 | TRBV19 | CASSTLLDRRNEQFF
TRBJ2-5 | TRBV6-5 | CASSYSLGRGETQYF
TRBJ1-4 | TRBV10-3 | CAIGRGRGATNEKLFF
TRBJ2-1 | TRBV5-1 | CASSSTGQASYNEQFF
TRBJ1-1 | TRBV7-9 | CASSSPGQGTEAFF
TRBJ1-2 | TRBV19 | CASTSYSQMLGYTF
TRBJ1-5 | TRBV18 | CASSPRTLDEQHF
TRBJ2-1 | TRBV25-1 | CASSESLREQFF
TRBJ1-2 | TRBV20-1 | CSASQTGRYTF
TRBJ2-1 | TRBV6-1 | CASSELAVNNEQFF
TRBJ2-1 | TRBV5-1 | CASSLTSGGYNEQFF
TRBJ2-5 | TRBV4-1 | CASSQEWTSTMETQYF
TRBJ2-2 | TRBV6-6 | CASSPGTGMNTGELFF
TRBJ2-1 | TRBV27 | CASSRTGVSSYNEQFF
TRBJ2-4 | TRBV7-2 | CASSRDRVNNIQYF
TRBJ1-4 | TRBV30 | CAWSIGMENEKLFF
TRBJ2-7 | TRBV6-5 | CASRILGQPYEQYF
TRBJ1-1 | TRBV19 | CASSMYREINTEAFF
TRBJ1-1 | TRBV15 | CATSRDGVGVPEAFF
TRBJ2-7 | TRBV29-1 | CSVSAGTGPYEQYF
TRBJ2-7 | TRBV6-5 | CASSYSSHEQYF
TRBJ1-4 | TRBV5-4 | CASSLDGATNEKLFF
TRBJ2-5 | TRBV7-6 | CASSLFSGATQETQYF
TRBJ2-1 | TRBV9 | CASSVATSGYNEQFF
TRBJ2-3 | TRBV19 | CASSIRGQLTDTQYF
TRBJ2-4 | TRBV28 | CASRRQDSIVSIQYF
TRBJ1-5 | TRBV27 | CASPGTVGPPSNQSQHF
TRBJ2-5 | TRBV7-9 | CASSLAGTYQETQYF
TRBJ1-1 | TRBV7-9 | CASSVKTVNTEAFF
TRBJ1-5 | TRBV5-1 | CASSPDRGGQPQHF
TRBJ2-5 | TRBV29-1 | CSVERGLQETQYF
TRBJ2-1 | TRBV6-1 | CASSEAGSGGRSSYNEQFF
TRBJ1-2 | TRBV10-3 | CAISGRTGAGDHGYTF
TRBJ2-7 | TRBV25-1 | CASSKGPSSYEQYF
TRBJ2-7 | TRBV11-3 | CASSARSLGEQYF
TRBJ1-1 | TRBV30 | CAWSDSGGRAAFF
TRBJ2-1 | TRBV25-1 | CASSESPSNEQFF
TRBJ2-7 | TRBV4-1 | CASSQVPGQSSYEQYF